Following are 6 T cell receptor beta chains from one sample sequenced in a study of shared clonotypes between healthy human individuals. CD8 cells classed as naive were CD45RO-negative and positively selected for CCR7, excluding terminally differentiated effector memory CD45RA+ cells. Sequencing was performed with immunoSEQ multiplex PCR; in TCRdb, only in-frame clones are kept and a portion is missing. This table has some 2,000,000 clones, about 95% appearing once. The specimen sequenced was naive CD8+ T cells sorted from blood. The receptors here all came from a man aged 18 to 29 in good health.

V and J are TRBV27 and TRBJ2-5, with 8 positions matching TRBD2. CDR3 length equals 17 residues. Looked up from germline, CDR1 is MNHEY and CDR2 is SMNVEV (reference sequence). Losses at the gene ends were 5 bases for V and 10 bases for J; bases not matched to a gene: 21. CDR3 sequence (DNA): TGTGCCAGCAGTCCCCTCCGAACTAGCGGCTCCCAGATGGACCAGTACTTC. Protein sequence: CASSPLRTSGSQMDQYF.

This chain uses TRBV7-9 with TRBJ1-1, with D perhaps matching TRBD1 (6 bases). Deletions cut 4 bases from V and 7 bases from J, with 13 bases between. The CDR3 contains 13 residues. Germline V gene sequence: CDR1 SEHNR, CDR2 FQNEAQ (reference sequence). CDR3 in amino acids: CASSSGAQVEAFF. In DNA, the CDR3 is TGTGCCAGCAGCTCAGGGGCACAAGTTGAAGCTTTCTTT.

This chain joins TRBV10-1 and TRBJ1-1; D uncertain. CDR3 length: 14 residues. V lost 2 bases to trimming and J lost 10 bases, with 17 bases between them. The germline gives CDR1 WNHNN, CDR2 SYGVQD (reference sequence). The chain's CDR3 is CASSEVGSGLGAFF. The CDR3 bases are TGCGCCAGCAGTGAGGTTGGATCAGGTCTTGGAGCTTTCTTT.

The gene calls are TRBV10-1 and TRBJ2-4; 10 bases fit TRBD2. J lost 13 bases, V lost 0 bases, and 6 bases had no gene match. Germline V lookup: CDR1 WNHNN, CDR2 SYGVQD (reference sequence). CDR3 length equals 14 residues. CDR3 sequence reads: CASSESGLAGAQYF. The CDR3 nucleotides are TGCGCCAGCAGTGAGTCAGGGCTAGCGGGAGCCCAGTACTTC.

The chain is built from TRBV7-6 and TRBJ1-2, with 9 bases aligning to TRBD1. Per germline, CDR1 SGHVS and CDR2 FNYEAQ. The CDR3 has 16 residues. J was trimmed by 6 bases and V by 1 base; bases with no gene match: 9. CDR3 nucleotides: TGTGCCAGCAGCTTAGGAACAGGGACAGGGTCGAATGGCTACACCTTC. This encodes CASSLGTGTGSNGYTF. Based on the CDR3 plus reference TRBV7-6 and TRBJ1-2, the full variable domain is GAGVSQSPRYKVTKRGQDVALRCDPISGHVSLYWYRQALGQGPEFLTYFNYEAQQDKSGLPNDRFSAERPEGSISTLTIQRTEQRDSAMYRCASSLGTGTGSNGYTFGSGTRLTVV.

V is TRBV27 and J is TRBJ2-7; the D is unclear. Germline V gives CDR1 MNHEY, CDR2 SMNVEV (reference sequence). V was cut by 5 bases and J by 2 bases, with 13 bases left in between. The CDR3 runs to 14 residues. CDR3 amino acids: CASSPLNSAYEQYF. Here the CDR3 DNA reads TGTGCCAGCAGTCCCCTTAACTCGGCCTACGAGCAGTACTTC.